One T cell receptor (beta chain) is described in this entry. The data were produced by immunoSEQ multiplex PCR, yet TCRdb's version contains in-frame clones alone and is incomplete. The sample records some 66,000 clones, almost 85% being singletons. This specimen belongs to a study of control samples from healthy donors and cancer patients. Sequenced sample: blood. The receptor was derived from a man in his forties or fifties in good health.

CDR3: CASSLPGTYNEQFF. The CDR3 nucleotides are TGTGCCAGCAGCTTACCGGGTACCTACAATGAGCAGTTCTTC. The chain is built from TRBV11-2 and TRBJ2-1, with unresolved D. The V and J ends lost 2 bases and 2 bases respectively, with 7 bases between them. CDR3 size: 14 residues. Germline values: CDR1 SGHAT, CDR2 FQNNGV.